Sequencing of this T cell receptor (beta chain) was carried out in a study of T cells in women clearing cervical HPV infection. About the study: Controls gave blood once infection was undetectable; cases at lesion identification.

As concerns this clone: Read sequence stops 3 residues before the CDR3 end, and the germline J gene provides the missing end.

Assay: immunoSEQ multiplex PCR; the TCRdb copy retains only in-frame clones and omits some. The sample has some 30,000 clones. V gave up 1 base and J gave up 4 bases, with 4 bases separating them. The CDR3 contains 12 residues. The germline gives CDR1 SGHTA, CDR2 FQGNSA. The rearrangement links TRBV7-2 to TRBJ2-5; D not resolved. The source of this sequence is a woman between 18 and 70 years old with a cervical HPV16 infection that either progressed to CIN3+ or cleared (not recorded which). The material sequenced was blood buffy coat. This chain's CDR3 is CASSLVGETQYF. The covered CDR3 bases are TGTGCCAGCAGCTTAGTCGGAGAGACC.